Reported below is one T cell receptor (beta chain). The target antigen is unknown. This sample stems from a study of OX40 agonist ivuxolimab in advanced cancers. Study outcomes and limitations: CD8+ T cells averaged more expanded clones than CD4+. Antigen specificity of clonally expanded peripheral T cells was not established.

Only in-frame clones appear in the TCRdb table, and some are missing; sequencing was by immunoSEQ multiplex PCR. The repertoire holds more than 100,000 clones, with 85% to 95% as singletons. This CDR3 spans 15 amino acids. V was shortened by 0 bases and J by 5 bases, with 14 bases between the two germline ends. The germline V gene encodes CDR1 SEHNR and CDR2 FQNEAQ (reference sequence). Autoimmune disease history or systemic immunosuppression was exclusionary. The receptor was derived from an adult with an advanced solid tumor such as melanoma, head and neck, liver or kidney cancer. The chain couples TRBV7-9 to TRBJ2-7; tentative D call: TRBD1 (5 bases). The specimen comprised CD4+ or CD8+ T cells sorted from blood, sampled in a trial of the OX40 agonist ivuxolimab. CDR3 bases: TGTGCCAGCAGCTTAGCTTCAGGGTTTAACGACGAGCAGTACTTC. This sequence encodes CASSLASGFNDEQYF.